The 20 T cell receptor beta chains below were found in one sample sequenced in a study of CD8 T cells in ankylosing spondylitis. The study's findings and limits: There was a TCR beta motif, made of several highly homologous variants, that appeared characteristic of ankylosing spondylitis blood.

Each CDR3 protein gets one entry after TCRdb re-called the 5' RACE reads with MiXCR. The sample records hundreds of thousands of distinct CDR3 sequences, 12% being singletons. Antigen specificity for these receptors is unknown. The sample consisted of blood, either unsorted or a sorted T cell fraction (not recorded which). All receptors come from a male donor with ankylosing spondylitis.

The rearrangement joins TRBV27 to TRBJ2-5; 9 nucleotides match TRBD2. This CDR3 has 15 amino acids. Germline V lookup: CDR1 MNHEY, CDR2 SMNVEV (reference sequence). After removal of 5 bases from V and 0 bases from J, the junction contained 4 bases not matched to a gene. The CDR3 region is CASSLAGPYQETQYF. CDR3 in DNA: TGTGCCAGCAGTCTAGCGGGGCCGTACCAAGAGACCCAGTACTTC.

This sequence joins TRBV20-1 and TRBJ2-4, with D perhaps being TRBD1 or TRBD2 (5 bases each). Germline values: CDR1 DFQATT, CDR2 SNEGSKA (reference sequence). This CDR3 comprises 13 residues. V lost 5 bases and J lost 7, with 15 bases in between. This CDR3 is CSAPTPGANIQYF. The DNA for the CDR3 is TGCAGTGCTCCTACCCCCGGGGCGAACATTCAGTACTTC.

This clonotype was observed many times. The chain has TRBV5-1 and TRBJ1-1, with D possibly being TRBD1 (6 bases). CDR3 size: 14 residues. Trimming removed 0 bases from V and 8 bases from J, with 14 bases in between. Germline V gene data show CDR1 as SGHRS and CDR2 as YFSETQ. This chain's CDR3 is CASSLDGQFVEAFF. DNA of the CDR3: TGCGCCAGCAGCTTGGACGGACAGTTCGTAGAAGCTTTCTTT.

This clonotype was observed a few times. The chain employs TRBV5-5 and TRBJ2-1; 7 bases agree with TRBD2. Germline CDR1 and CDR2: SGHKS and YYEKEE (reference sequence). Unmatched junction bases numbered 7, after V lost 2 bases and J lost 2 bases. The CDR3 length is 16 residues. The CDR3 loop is CASSFQLASTYNEQFF. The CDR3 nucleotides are TGTGCCAGCAGCTTCCAACTAGCGTCTACCTACAATGAGCAGTTCTTC.

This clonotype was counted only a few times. CDR3 protein: CASSLVWVNQPQHF. The CDR3 region has the DNA TGTGCCAGCAGCTTAGTTTGGGTCAATCAGCCCCAGCATTTT. The gene calls are TRBV7-2 and TRBJ1-5, with unresolved D. Germline assignment: CDR1 SGHTA and CDR2 FQGNSA. This CDR3 spans 14 amino acids. V gave up 1 base and J gave up 3 bases, with 7 bases separating them.

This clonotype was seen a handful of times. The DNA for the CDR3 is TGTGCCAGCAACGGACAGTTAGCAGATACGCAGTATTTT. This codes for CASNGQLADTQYF. The genes are TRBV6-5 and TRBJ2-3; D perhaps matches TRBD1 (6 bases). The CDR3 has 13 amino acids. Trimming left V 7 bases short and J 4 bases short, with 12 bases between. Germline V CDR1 and CDR2: MNHEY, SVGAGI.

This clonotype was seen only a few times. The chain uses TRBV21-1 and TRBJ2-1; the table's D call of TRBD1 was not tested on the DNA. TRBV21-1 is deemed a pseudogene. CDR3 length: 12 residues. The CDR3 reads CASSKPGDEQFF. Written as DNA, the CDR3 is TGTGCCAGCAGCAAACCCGGGGATGAGCAGTTCTTC.

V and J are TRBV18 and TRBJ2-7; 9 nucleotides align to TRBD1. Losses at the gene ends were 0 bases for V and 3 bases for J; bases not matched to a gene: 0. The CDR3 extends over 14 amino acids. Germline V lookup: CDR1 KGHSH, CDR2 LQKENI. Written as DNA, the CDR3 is TGTGCCAGCTCACCACCGACAGGGGGCTACGAGCAGTACTTC. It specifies CASSPPTGGYEQYF. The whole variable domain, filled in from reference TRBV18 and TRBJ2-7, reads NAGVMQNPRHLVRRRGQEARLRCSPMKGHSHVYWYRQLPEEGLKFMVYLQKENIIDESGMPKERFSAEFPKEGPSILRIQQVVRGDSAAYFCASSPPTGGYEQYFGPGTRLTVT.

This CDR3 is CSARDILGWAGLNYGYTF. The CDR3 bases are TGCAGTGCTAGAGACATCCTCGGATGGGCAGGGTTGAACTATGGCTACACCTTC. The rearrangement uses TRBV20-1 and TRBJ1-2; D may be TRBD1 (5 bases). CDR1 is DFQATT, CDR2 SNEGSKA, per germline (reference sequence). With 0 bases removed from V and 2 bases from J, the gap between germline ends came to 22 bases. CDR3 length equals 18 residues.

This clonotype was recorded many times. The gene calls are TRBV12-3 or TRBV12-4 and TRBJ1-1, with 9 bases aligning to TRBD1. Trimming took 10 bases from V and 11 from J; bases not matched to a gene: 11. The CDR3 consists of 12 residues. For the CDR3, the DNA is TGTGCCACCTCGGGACAGGGATTACTGGCTTTCTTT. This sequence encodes CATSGQGLLAFF.

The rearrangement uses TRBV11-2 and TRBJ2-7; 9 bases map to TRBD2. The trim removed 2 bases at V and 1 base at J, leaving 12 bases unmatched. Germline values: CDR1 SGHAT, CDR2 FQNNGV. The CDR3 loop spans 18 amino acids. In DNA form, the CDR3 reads TGTGCCAGCAGCTTATGGGTCGCGGGAGGGGTCCATTCCTACGAGCAGTACTTC. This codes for CASSLWVAGGVHSYEQYF.

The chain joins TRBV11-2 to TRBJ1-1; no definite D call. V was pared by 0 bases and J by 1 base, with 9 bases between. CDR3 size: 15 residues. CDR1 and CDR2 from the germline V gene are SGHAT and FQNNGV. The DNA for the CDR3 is TGTGCCAGCAGCTTAGAGTTAGGGCAGAACACTGAAGCTTTCTTT. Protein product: CASSLELGQNTEAFF.

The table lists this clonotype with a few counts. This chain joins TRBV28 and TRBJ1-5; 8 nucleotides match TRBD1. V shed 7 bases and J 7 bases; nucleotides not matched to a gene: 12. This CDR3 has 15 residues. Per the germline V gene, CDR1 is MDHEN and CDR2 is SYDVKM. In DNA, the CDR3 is TGTGCCAGCACCTTTGAACAGGGGGAAGGACAGCCCCAGCATTTT. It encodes CASTFEQGEGQPQHF.

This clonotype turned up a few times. CDR3 bases: TGCGCCAGCAGTCCCTACAGGGTCCAAGAGACCCAGTACTTC. Amino acids: CASSPYRVQETQYF. This chain joins TRBV5-1 and TRBJ2-5, with D perhaps TRBD1 (6 bases). This CDR3 has 14 amino acids. Germline V gene data show CDR1 as SGHRS and CDR2 as YFSETQ. V was cut by 5 bases and J by 1 base, with 12 bases left in between.

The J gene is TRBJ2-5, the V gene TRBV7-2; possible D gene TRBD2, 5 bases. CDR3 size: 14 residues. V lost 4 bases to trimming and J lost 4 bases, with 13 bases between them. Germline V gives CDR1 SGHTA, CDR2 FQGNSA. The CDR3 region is CASSSSRAGETQYF. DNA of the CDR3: TGTGCCAGCAGCTCCTCGAGGGCCGGAGAGACCCAGTACTTC.

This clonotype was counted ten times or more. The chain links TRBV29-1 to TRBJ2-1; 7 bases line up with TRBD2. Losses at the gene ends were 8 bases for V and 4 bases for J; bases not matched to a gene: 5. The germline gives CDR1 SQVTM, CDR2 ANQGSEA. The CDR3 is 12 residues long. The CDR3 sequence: CSLGGGYNEQFF. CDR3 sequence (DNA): TGCAGCTTGGGGGGGGGGTACAATGAGCAGTTCTTC.

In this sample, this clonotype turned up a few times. This CDR3 reads CSAIYRVGVAEAFF. DNA for the CDR3: TGCAGTGCTATCTACCGGGTAGGAGTCGCTGAAGCTTTCTTT. The chain couples TRBV20-1 to TRBJ1-1; D unresolved. V was pared by 4 bases and J by 6 bases, with 18 bases between. The CDR3 totals 14 residues. Germline V CDR1 and CDR2: DFQATT, SNEGSKA (reference sequence).

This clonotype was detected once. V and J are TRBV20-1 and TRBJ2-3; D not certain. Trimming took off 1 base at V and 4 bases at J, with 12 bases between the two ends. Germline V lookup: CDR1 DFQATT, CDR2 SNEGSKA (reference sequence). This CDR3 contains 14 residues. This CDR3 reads CSARVGPGADTQYF. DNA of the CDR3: TGCAGTGCTAGAGTAGGGCCGGGCGCAGATACGCAGTATTTT.

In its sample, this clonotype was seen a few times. The CDR3 DNA is TGCGCCAGCAGCTTGGATGGAGCGGTCCTAGTGTTCTTC. Translated, it gives CASSLDGAVLVFF. The genes are TRBV5-1 and TRBJ2-1, with D possibly matching TRBD2 (5 bases). The germline V gene encodes CDR1 SGHRS and CDR2 YFSETQ. Trimming shortened V by 0 bases and J by 15 bases, and 16 bases separated the two germline ends. CDR3 size: 13 residues.

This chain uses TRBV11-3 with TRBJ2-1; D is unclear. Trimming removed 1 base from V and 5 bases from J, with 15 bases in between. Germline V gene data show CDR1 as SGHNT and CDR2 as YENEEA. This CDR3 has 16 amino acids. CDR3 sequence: CASSLGITARDNEQFF. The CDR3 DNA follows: TGTGCCAGCAGCTTAGGTATCACGGCACGGGACAATGAGCAGTTCTTC. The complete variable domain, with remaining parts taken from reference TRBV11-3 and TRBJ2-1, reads EAGVVQSPRYKIIEKKQPVAFWCNPISGHNTLYWYLQNLGQGPELLIRYENEEAVDDSQLPKDRFSAERLKGVDSTLKIQPAELGDSAVYLCASSLGITARDNEQFFGPGTRLTVL.